The count of the clone carrying this T cell receptor beta chain is one. No antigen is known for it. Per the germline V gene, CDR1 is SGDLS and CDR2 is YYNGEE. V dropped 0 bases and J dropped 6; count of bases not matched to a gene: 3. The CDR3 totals 15 residues. These data are taken from a study of OX40 agonist ivuxolimab in advanced cancers. Whole-study findings and limits: At doses 0.1 to 3.0 mg/kg, CD4+ and CD8+ clones expanded.

Profiling relied on immunoSEQ multiplex PCR, and the TCRdb table lists in-frame clones only, not all of them. This table has some 41,000 clones, more than 75% appearing once. Sampling of blood occurred at baseline, cycle 4 day 1, and cycle 7 day 1. This clonotype was sampled from an adult with an advanced solid tumor such as melanoma, head and neck, liver or kidney cancer. The chain combines TRBV9 with TRBJ2-1; 10 bases are a match to TRBD1. The sample here was CD4+ or CD8+ T cells sorted from blood, taken in a trial of the OX40 agonist ivuxolimab. The CDR3 bases are TGTGCCAGCAGCGTAGGTGGGGACAGGGGCAATGAGCAGTTCTTC. It translates to CASSVGGDRGNEQFF.